This passage covers 29 T cell receptor beta chains from one sample sequenced in a study of T cell changes during pregnancy in multiple sclerosis. Using immunoSEQ multiplex PCR, the repertoire was profiled, and TCRdb retains in-frame clones only, with some absent. The sample consists of tens of thousands of clones, around 94% of them appearing once. The specimen was peripheral blood, collected before pregnancy. All receptors come from a female donor with multiple sclerosis, enrolled in a pregnancy study.

The V call is TRBV4-2, the J call TRBJ1-2; TRBD1 is a possible D gene (6 bases). V lost 1 base, J lost 7 bases, and 13 bases lay in between. The CDR3 extends over 14 amino acids. From germline, CDR1 is LGHNA and CDR2 YNFKEQ. CDR3 sequence reads: CASSQGTQGRGYTF. CDR3 nucleotides: TGTGCCAGCAGCCAAGGCACACAGGGTCGTGGCTACACCTTC.

V gene TRBV11-1 combines with J gene TRBJ1-1; 7 nucleotides align to TRBD1. Germline values: CDR1 SGHAT, CDR2 FQDESV (reference sequence). V lost 4 bases, J lost 4 bases, and 3 bases stayed unmatched. CDR3 length: 13 residues. The DNA of the CDR3 is TGTGCCAGCAGCTCCACAGGGGCCACTGAAGCTTTCTTT. Protein sequence: CASSSTGATEAFF.

The rearrangement joins TRBV7-2 to TRBJ2-7; 8 bases are a match to TRBD1. The CDR3 has 14 residues. Germline loops: CDR1 SGHTA, CDR2 FQGNSA. Losses at the gene ends were 6 bases for V and 6 bases for J; bases not matched to a gene: 10. For the CDR3, the DNA is TGTGCCAGCAGTCCCGACAGGGGATTTGGCGAGCAGTACTTC. Residues: CASSPDRGFGEQYF.

J is TRBJ2-3 and V is TRBV30; 8 bases line up with TRBD1. V shed 3 bases, J shed 1 base, and the junction held 0 bases outside the gene matches. Germline V gives CDR1 GTSNPN, CDR2 SVGIG (reference sequence). This CDR3 is built from 13 residues. CDR3: CAWRDRGTDTQYF. The CDR3 nucleotides read TGTGCCTGGAGGGACAGGGGCACAGATACGCAGTATTTT.

The rearrangement joins TRBV5-4 to TRBJ1-2, with 9 bases aligning to TRBD1. V lost 1 base, J lost 3 bases, and 4 bases stayed unmatched. Looked up from germline, CDR1 is SGHNT and CDR2 is YYREEE (reference sequence). The CDR3 totals 15 residues. This CDR3 reads CASSLRQGGYYGYTF. As DNA, the CDR3 is TGTGCCAGCAGCTTGAGACAGGGGGGGTACTATGGCTACACCTTC. Variable domain in full (rest from reference TRBV5-4 and TRBJ1-2): ETGVTQSPTHLIKTRGQQVTLRCSSQSGHNTVSWYQQALGQGPQFIFQYYREEENGRGNFPPRFSGLQFPNYSSELNVNALELDDSALYLCASSLRQGGYYGYTFGSGTRLTVV.

This sequence joins TRBV28 and TRBJ2-1, with D possibly TRBD2 on 6 matching bases. V was cut by 8 bases and J by 10 bases, with 21 bases left in between. The CDR3 extends over 14 amino acids. Germline V gene lookup returns CDR1 MDHEN and CDR2 SYDVKM. The CDR3 DNA is TGTGCCAGCGTTCCAGGCGGACCGGGGGTAGAGCAGTTCTTC. Translated, it gives CASVPGGPGVEQFF.

J is TRBJ2-7 and V is TRBV4-3; 14 bases align to TRBD2. This CDR3 is built from 18 residues. Germline V gene sequence: CDR1 LGHNA, CDR2 YSLEER. With 4 bases clipped from V and 7 bases from J, the junction kept 15 bases outside the gene matches. CDR3 nucleotides: TGCGCCAGCAGCCGCGGACTAGCGGGAGGTATAGGTTCTCGGGAGCAGTACTTC. It encodes CASSRGLAGGIGSREQYF.

The rearrangement joins TRBV11-3 to TRBJ2-7, with D tentatively TRBD1 (6 bases). V gave up 0 bases and J gave up 3 bases, with 9 bases separating them. This CDR3 has 14 residues. Germline CDR1 and CDR2: SGHNT and YENEEA. The CDR3 spells CASSLDARGYEQYF. DNA of the CDR3: TGTGCCAGCAGCTTAGACGCCAGGGGCTACGAGCAGTACTTC.

V usage is TRBV6-5 and J usage is TRBJ1-5, with 7 bases lining up with TRBD1. V lost 6 bases to trimming and J lost 4 bases; unmatched junction nucleotides: 9. Germline lookup yields CDR1 MNHEY and CDR2 SVGAGI. The CDR3 extends over 15 amino acids. CDR3 in amino acids: CASRDTGAGNQPQHF. CDR3 DNA: TGTGCCAGCAGAGATACAGGGGCTGGGAATCAGCCCCAGCATTTT.

The rearrangement links TRBV5-1 to TRBJ2-1; TRBD2 aligns across 13 bases. J was trimmed by 0 bases and V by 3 bases; bases with no gene match: 6. The CDR3 is 18 amino acids. Germline CDR1 reads SGHRS; CDR2 reads YFSETQ. CDR3 nucleotide sequence: TGCGCCAGCAGCTCGGGACTAGCGGGGCGTAGCTCCTACAATGAGCAGTTCTTC. This gives the protein CASSSGLAGRSSYNEQFF.

The chain carries TRBV4-1 and TRBJ2-7, with D tentatively TRBD1 (5 bases). Germline CDR1 and CDR2: MGHRA and YSYEKL. Trimming removed 3 bases at V and 4 bases at J, with 13 bases between. This CDR3 is 14 amino acids long. The CDR3 spells CASSHPTRTYEQYF. The CDR3 nucleotides are TGCGCCAGCAGCCACCCCACCCGGACATACGAGCAGTACTTC.

The genes are TRBV5-1 and TRBJ2-1, with D maybe TRBD2 (5 bases). The V gene lost 0 bases and the J gene lost 0 bases, with 10 bases spanning the gap. Germline V gene sequence: CDR1 SGHRS, CDR2 YFSETQ. This CDR3 comprises 16 residues. The chain's CDR3 is CASSLGAALSYNEQFF. CDR3 DNA: TGCGCCAGCAGCTTGGGAGCGGCCCTCTCCTACAATGAGCAGTTCTTC.

The V and J genes are TRBV6-5 and TRBJ2-3; TRBD2 matches 7 bases. CDR1 and CDR2 from the germline V gene are MNHEY and SVGAGI. The CDR3 sequence is 15 residues long. Germline trimming cut 3 bases from V and 2 bases from J; bases unmatched to any gene: 5. CDR3 loop: CASSYTSVNTDTQYF. The CDR3 nucleotides read TGTGCCAGCAGTTATACTAGCGTTAACACAGATACGCAGTATTTT.

This rearrangement joins TRBV11-2 to TRBJ2-7; 11 positions match TRBD2. With V trimmed by 4 bases and J by 0 bases, 8 bases remained unmatched. CDR1 and CDR2 from the germline V gene are SGHAT and FQNNGV. The CDR3 runs 17 residues. The CDR3 nucleotides are TGTGCCAGCAGCTCCTTAGCGGGAGGGCGCCTCTCCTACGAGCAGTACTTC. Translation: CASSSLAGGRLSYEQYF. The variable domain in full, with the rest retrieved from reference TRBV11-2 and TRBJ2-7, is EAGVAQSPRYKIIEKRQSVAFWCNPISGHATLYWYQQILGQGPKLLIQFQNNGVVDDSQLPKDRFSAERLKGVDSTLKIQPAKLEDSAVYLCASSSLAGGRLSYEQYFGPGTRLTVT.

This chain connects TRBV9 to TRBJ2-2; D remains ambiguous. Trimming stripped 1 base from V and 1 base from J, with 11 bases between. Germline-derived CDR1 and CDR2 are SGDLS and YYNGEE. This CDR3 contains 16 residues. The CDR3 DNA follows: TGTGCCAGCAGCGTAAGGCAGGTGCTGAACACCGGGGAGCTGTTTTTT. This codes for CASSVRQVLNTGELFF.

The rearrangement joins TRBV5-1 to TRBJ2-2, with D tentatively TRBD1 (6 bases). The CDR3 sequence is 15 residues long. Germline assignment: CDR1 SGHRS and CDR2 YFSETQ. The V end lost 1 base, the J end lost 1 base, and 8 bases lay between the germline ends. The CDR3 DNA is TGCGCCAGCAGCTTGACAGGGCTGAACACCGGGGAGCTGTTTTTT. Its protein product is CASSLTGLNTGELFF.

The CDR3 loop is CASSPGGQGLAGIDEQFF. The CDR3, as DNA: TGTGCCAGCAGCCCGGGAGGGCAGGGACTAGCGGGAATCGATGAGCAGTTCTTC. The chain is built from TRBV28 and TRBJ2-1, with 13 bases identical to TRBD2. Trimming removed 6 bases from V and 8 bases from J; junction bases left unmatched: 16. This CDR3 is 18 amino acids long. The V gene's germline CDR1 is MDHEN and CDR2 SYDVKM.

The chain recombines TRBV28 with TRBJ2-4, with 7 bases lining up with TRBD2. Per the germline V gene, CDR1 is MDHEN and CDR2 is SYDVKM. Unmatched junction bases numbered 13, after V lost 10 bases and J lost 4 bases. The CDR3 loop spans 15 amino acids. CDR3 in amino acids: CATLPGGSRKNIQYF. The CDR3 bases are TGTGCCACCCTCCCGGGGGGTTCTCGGAAAAACATTCAGTACTTC.

As DNA, the CDR3 is TGTGCCAGCAGATTGTTGACAGGTTCATTAAACACTGAAGCTTTCTTT. Encoded protein: CASRLLTGSLNTEAFF. The rearrangement links TRBV7-2 to TRBJ1-1; tentative D call: TRBD1 (6 bases). CDR3 length: 16 amino acids. Trimming pared 6 bases from V and 2 bases from J, leaving 19 bases between. Germline lookup yields CDR1 SGHTA and CDR2 FQGNSA.

The chain is built from TRBV4-3 and TRBJ2-1; D is perhaps TRBD2 (5 bases). The germline V and J ends were trimmed by 4 bases and 3 bases, with 16 bases remaining between them. Germline V gene lookup returns CDR1 LGHNA and CDR2 YSLEER. The CDR3 runs 16 residues. CDR3 nucleotide sequence: TGCGCCAGCAGCCCCCGGTTTGACACTAGCTACAATGAGCAGTTCTTC. This gives the protein CASSPRFDTSYNEQFF.

This clone was counted between two and nine times. The chain links TRBV4-3 to TRBJ2-2, with D possibly TRBD2 on 6 matching bases. The V gene lost 3 bases and the J gene lost 5 bases, with 16 bases spanning the gap. From germline, CDR1 is LGHNA and CDR2 YSLEER. The CDR3 has 16 residues. The CDR3 nucleotides are TGCGCCAGCAGCCAGGGTATCGCGGGATATACCGGGGAGCTGTTTTTT. Encoded protein: CASSQGIAGYTGELFF.

This chain connects TRBV19 to TRBJ1-2; tentatively, D is TRBD1 (5 bases). The ends were cut back, 2 bases at V and 7 bases at J, with 11 bases in the middle. The CDR3 has 13 residues. The germline gives CDR1 LNHDA, CDR2 SQIVND (reference sequence). The CDR3, as DNA: TGTGCCAGTAGTATATCGAGCAGGGCTGGCTACACCTTC. Its protein is CASSISSRAGYTF.

This chain uses TRBV29-1 with TRBJ2-5, with a weak D call TRBD1 (5 bases). The CDR3 is 11 amino acids. V lost 2 bases, J lost 7 bases, and 8 bases lay in between. Germline assignment: CDR1 SQVTM and CDR2 ANQGSEA. CDR3 sequence reads: CSVERGGTQYF. CDR3 in DNA: TGCAGCGTTGAAAGGGGCGGGACCCAGTACTTC. The full variable domain, with the rest looked up from reference TRBV29-1 and TRBJ2-5, is SAVISQKPSRDICQRGTSLTIQCQVDSQVTMMFWYRQQPGQSLTLIATANQGSEATYESGFVIDKFPISRPNLTFSTLTVSNMSPEDSSIYLCSVERGGTQYFGPGTRLLVL.

V and J are TRBV27 and TRBJ1-1; D unresolved. Germline CDR1 MNHEY, CDR2 SMNVEV (reference sequence). The ends were cut back, 6 bases at V and 3 bases at J, with 14 bases in the middle. The CDR3 is 14 residues long. CDR3 bases: TGTGCCAGCAGCGGAGGGATAGGGTACACTGAAGCTTTCTTT. Its translation is CASSGGIGYTEAFF.

This chain links TRBV19 with TRBJ2-2, with a possible D match to TRBD1 (6 bases). This CDR3 region has 16 residues. Per the germline V gene, CDR1 is LNHDA and CDR2 is SQIVND (reference sequence). The V end lost 3 bases, the J end lost 1 base, and 12 bases lay between the germline ends. CDR3 protein: CASSILGQLNTGELFF. The CDR3 coding sequence is TGTGCCAGTAGTATTCTAGGACAGCTGAACACCGGGGAGCTGTTTTTT.

J is TRBJ2-1 and V is TRBV5-1; D ambiguous. Deletions cut 7 bases from V and 5 bases from J, with 10 bases between. The CDR3 is 12 amino acids. From germline, CDR1 is SGHRS and CDR2 YFSETQ. The CDR3: CASLTNDNEQFF. Written as DNA, the CDR3 is TGCGCCAGCCTCACTAATGACAATGAGCAGTTCTTC.

This chain connects TRBV29-1 to TRBJ2-1; 8 nucleotides agree with TRBD2. CDR3 length: 21 amino acids. With 1 base clipped from V and 7 bases from J, the junction kept 27 bases outside the gene matches. Germline assignment: CDR1 SQVTM and CDR2 ANQGSEA. CDR3 loop: CSVEGRPPNLSVERELNEQFF. DNA for the CDR3: TGCAGCGTTGAAGGTCGGCCTCCAAACCTGTCGGTAGAGCGGGAGTTGAATGAGCAGTTCTTC.

The chain links TRBV4-1 to TRBJ2-7; weak D call: TRBD1 (5 bases). The V end was cut by 0 bases, the J end by 4 bases, with 13 bases between. CDR1 MGHRA and CDR2 YSYEKL come from the germline V gene. This CDR3 comprises 15 residues. The DNA for the CDR3 is TGCGCCAGCAGCCAAGATCCCCAGGGTTTGTACGAGCAGTACTTC. Translated: CASSQDPQGLYEQYF.

Only a few counts were recorded for this clone. The V call is TRBV9, the J call TRBJ2-7; possibly TRBD2 for D (5 bases). Per germline, CDR1 SGDLS and CDR2 YYNGEE. The CDR3 loop spans 13 amino acids. V gave up 2 bases and J gave up 6 bases, with 12 bases separating them. The CDR3 DNA reads TGTGCCAGCAGCGTGTGGACTGCCGGCGAGCAGTACTTC. This codes for CASSVWTAGEQYF.